This record concerns one T cell receptor beta chain sequence. These data are taken from a study of CD4 and CD8 cells across lung adenocarcinoma regions. Localized lung adenocarcinoma, a non-small cell lung cancer, affected the donors. Germline V lookup: CDR1 MNHEY, CDR2 SVGAGI. This CDR3 comprises 15 residues. Trimming cost V 2 bases and J 5 bases; bases outside gene matches: 2. One entry per CDR3 protein results from TCRdb running MiXCR on the PCR reads. This table holds around 4,000 distinct CDR3 sequences, roughly 66% found once. The rearrangement joins TRBV6-5 to TRBJ2-2, with 10 bases lining up with TRBD1. The clonotype originates from a male donor with lung adenocarcinoma. The CD4 and CD8 labels of this study may be unreliable. The sample comprised CD4+ T cells from the center of a lung tumor. CDR3 DNA: TGTGCCAGCAGTTACAGGACAGGGGGTACCGGGGAGCTGTTTTTT. Translating it yields CASSYRTGGTGELFF.